This T cell receptor (beta chain) is from a study of cytomegalovirus exposure and HLA in healthy donors. Whole-study findings and limits: Several top significant clusters appeared, in a later analysis, to be linked to common viral pathogens.

V gave up 5 bases and J gave up 8 bases; unmatched junction bases: 12. Germline assignment: CDR1 MNHEY and CDR2 SMNVEV (reference sequence). The CDR3 sequence is 15 residues long. The PCR contained 60 Vbeta and 13 Jbeta primers. The protocol was immunoSEQ multiplex PCR, while the TCRdb copy is restricted to in-frame clones and leaves out a portion. The data show under 150,000 clones, about 83% seen once. This clone came up once. The target antigen is unknown. This chain joins TRBV27 and TRBJ2-1; 7 bases line up with TRBD2. This TCR was sampled from a woman between 25 and 40 years old in good health and CMV-seronegative. Sequencing input: PBMCs. In DNA, the CDR3 is TGTGCCAGCAGTCGGGGACTATCAAGACGGGATGAGCAGTTCTTC. It translates to CASSRGLSRRDEQFF.